This TCR beta chain was observed in a study of blood T cells in healthy people across ages. CDR3 length equals 11 residues. Germline V gene sequence: CDR1 SQVTM, CDR2 ANQGSEA. In terms of origin and age, donors were healthy Caucasian individuals from Russia aged about 6 to 95. Sample-barcoded 5' priming and a J-beta primer mix drove a second PCR of about 6 to 11 cycles. TCRdb itself ran the 5' RACE reads through MiXCR, one entry per CDR3 protein. The profile shows 1.8 million or so distinct CDR3 sequences, about two fifths of them singletons. Only one count was recorded for this clonotype. A read error may produce the germline difference seen at one junction end.

This TCR was recovered from a human donor in good health. This chain connects TRBV29-1 to TRBJ2-6; D possibly corresponds to TRBD2 (6 bases). Sequenced: blood. The CDR3 reads CNVWRANVRTF. In DNA form, the CDR3 reads TGCAACGTTTGGAGGGCCAACGTCCGGACTTTC. The variable domain in full, completed from reference TRBV29-1 and TRBJ2-6, reads SAVISQKPSRDICQRGTSLTIQCQVDSQVTMMFWYRQQPGQSLTLIATANQGSEATYESGFVIDKFPISRPNLTFSTLTVSNMSPEDSSIYLCNVWRANVRTFGAGSRLTVL.